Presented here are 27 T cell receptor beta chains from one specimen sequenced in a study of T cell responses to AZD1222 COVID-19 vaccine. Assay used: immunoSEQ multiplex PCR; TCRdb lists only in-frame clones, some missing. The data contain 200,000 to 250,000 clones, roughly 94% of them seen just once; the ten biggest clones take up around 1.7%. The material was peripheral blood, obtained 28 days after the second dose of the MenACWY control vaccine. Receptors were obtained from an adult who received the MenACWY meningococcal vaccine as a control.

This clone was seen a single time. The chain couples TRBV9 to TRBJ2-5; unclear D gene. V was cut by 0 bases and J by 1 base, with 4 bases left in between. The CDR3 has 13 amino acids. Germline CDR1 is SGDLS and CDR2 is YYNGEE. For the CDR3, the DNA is TGTGCCAGCAGCGTAGAAGTCCAAGAGACCCAGTACTTC. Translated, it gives CASSVEVQETQYF.

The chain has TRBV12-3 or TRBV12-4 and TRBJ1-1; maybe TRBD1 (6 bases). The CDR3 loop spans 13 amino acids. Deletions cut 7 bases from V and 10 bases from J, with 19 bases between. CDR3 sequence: CASTLNQGQAAFF. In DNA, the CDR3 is TGTGCCAGCACCCTTAATCAGGGGCAAGCAGCTTTCTTT.

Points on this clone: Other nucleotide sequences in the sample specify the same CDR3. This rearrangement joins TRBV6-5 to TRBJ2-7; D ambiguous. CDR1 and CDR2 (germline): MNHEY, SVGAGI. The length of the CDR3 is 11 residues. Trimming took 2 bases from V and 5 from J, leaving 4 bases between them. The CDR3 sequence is CASSYGHEQYF. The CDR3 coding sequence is TGTGCCAGCAGTTACGGGCACGAGCAGTACTTC.

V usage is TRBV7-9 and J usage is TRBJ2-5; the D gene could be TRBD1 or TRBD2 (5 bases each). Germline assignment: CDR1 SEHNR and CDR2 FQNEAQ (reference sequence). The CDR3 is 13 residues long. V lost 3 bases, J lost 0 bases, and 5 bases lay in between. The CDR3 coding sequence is TGTGCCAGCAGCTTGGGGGACCAAGAGACCCAGTACTTC. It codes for CASSLGDQETQYF.

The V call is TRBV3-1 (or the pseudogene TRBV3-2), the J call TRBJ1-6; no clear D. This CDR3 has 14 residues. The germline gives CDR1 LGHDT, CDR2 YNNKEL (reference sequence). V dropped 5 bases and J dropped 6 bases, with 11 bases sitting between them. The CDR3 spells CASSYGQVNSPLHF. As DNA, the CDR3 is TGTGCCAGCAGCTACGGGCAAGTTAATTCACCCCTCCACTTT.

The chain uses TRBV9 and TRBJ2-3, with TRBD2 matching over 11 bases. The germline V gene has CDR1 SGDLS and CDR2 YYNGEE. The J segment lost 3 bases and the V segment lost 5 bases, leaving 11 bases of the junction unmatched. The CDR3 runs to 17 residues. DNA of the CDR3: TGTGCCAGCAGGGCCGGGACTAGCGGAGCTGGGACAGATACGCAGTATTTT. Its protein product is CASRAGTSGAGTDTQYF.

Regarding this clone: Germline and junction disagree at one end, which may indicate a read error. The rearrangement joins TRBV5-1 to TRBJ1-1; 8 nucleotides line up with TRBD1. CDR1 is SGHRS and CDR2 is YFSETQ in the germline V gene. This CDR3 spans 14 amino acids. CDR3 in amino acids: CASSLGRGQFEAFF. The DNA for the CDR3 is TGCGCCAGCAGTTTGGGCAGGGGGCAGTTTGAAGCTTTCTTT.

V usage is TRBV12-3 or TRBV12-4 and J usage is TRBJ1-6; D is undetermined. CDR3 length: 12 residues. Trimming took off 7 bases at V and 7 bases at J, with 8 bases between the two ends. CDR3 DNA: TGTGCCAGCAATCAGGCCAATTCACCCCTCCACTTT. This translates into CASNQANSPLHF.

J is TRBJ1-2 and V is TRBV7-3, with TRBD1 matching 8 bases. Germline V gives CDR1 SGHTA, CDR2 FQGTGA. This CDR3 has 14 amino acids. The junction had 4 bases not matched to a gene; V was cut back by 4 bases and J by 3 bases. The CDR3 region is CASSSTGGDYGYTF. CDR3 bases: TGTGCCAGCAGCTCCACAGGGGGAGACTATGGCTACACCTTC.

CDR3 in DNA: TGTGCCAGCAGTTTATCACTAGGGAGACTCTATGGCTACACCTTC. It is translated as CASSLSLGRLYGYTF. The chain uses TRBV27 and TRBJ1-2; no reliable D call. The germline gives CDR1 MNHEY, CDR2 SMNVEV (reference sequence). The CDR3 consists of 15 residues. V lost 0 bases and J lost 4, with 12 bases in between.

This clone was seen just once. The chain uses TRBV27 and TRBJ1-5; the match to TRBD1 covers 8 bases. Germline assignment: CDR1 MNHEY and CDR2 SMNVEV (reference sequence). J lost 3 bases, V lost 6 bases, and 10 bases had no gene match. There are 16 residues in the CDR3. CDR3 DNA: TGTGCCAGCAGACCTGACAGGGGAGGAACCAATCAGCCCCAGCATTTT. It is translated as CASRPDRGGTNQPQHF.

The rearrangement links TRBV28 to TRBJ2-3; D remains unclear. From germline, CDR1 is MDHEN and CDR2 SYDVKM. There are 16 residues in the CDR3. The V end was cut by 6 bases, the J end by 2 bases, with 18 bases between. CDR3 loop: CASSSLAGEITDTQYF. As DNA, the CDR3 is TGTGCCAGCAGCTCTCTGGCAGGCGAGATCACAGATACGCAGTATTTT.

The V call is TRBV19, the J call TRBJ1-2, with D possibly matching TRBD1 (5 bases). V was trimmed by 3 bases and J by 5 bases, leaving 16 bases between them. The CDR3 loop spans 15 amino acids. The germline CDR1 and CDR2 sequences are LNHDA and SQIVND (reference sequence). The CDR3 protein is CASSIGGGPLYGYTF. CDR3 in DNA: TGTGCCAGTAGTATTGGGGGGGGACCCCTTTATGGCTACACCTTC.

CDR3 region: CASVQGRGTEAFF. CDR3 nucleotides: TGTGCCAGCGTACAGGGGCGGGGCACTGAAGCTTTCTTT. The rearrangement joins TRBV12-3 or TRBV12-4 to TRBJ1-1; 7 bases agree with TRBD1. V gave up 8 bases and J gave up 4 bases; unmatched junction bases: 7. The CDR3 is 13 residues long.

The CDR3 nucleotides are TGTGCCAGCAGCACTCGGGAGTACAGGGCGCAGTATTTT. Protein product: CASSTREYRAQYF. This sequence joins TRBV9 and TRBJ2-3; either TRBD1 or TRBD2 may fit D (6 bases each). The V end lost 4 bases, the J end lost 10 bases, and 16 bases lay between the germline ends. The CDR3 length is 13 residues. Looked up from germline, CDR1 is SGDLS and CDR2 is YYNGEE. The full variable domain, completed using reference TRBV9 and TRBJ2-3, is DSGVTQTPKHLITATGQRVTLRCSPRSGDLSVYWYQQSLDQGLQFLIQYYNGEERAKGNILERFSAQQFPDLHSELNLSSLELGDSALYFCASSTREYRAQYFGPGTRLTVL.

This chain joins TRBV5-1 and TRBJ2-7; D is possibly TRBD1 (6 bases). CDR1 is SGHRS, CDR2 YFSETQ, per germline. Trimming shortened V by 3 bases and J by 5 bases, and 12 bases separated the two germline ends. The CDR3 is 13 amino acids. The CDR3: CASSSRGWDEQYF. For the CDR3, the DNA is TGCGCCAGCAGCTCCAGGGGTTGGGACGAGCAGTACTTC.

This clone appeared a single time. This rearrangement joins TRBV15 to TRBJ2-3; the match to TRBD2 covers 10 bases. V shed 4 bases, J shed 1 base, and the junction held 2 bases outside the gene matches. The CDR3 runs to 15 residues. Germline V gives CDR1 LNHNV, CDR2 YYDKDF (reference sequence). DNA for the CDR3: TGTGCCACCAGCAAGAGCGGGGGGGGCACAGATACGCAGTATTTT. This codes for CATSKSGGGTDTQYF. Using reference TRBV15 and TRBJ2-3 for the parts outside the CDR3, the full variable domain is DAMVIQNPRYQVTQFGKPVTLSCSQTLNHNVMYWYQQKSSQAPKLLFHYYDKDFNNEADTPDNFQSRRPNTSFCFLDIRSPGLGDTAMYLCATSKSGGGTDTQYFGPGTRLTVL.

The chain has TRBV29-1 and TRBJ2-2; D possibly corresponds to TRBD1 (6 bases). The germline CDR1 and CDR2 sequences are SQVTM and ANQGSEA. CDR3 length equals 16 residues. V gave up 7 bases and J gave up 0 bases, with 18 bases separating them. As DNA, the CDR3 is TGCAGCGCCGGTATGGTACAGGGCGCGAACACCGGGGAGCTGTTTTTT. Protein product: CSAGMVQGANTGELFF.

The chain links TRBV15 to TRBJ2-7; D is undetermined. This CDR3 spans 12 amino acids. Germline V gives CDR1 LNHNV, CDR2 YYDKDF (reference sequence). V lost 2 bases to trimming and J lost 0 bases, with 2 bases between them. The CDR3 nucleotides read TGTGCCACCAGCAGAAGCTCCTACGAGCAGTACTTC. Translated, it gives CATSRSSYEQYF.

The CDR3 coding sequence is TGTGCCTGGAGTTCAGGGACTGGAAACACCATATATTTT. This sequence encodes CAWSSGTGNTIYF. The chain combines TRBV30 with TRBJ1-3; TRBD1 might be the D (5 bases). Per the germline V gene, CDR1 is GTSNPN and CDR2 is SVGIG (reference sequence). Trimming removed 2 bases from V and 2 bases from J, with 7 bases in between. This CDR3 has 13 amino acids.

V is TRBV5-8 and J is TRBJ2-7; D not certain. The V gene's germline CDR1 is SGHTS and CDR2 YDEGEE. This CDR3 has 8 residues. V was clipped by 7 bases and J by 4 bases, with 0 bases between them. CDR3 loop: CASYEQYF. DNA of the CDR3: TGTGCCAGCTACGAGCAGTACTTC.

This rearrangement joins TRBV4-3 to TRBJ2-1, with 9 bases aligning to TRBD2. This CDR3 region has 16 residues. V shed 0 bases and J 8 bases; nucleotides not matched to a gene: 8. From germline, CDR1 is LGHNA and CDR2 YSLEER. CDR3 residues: CASSQDAGGSGYEQFF. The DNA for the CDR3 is TGCGCCAGCAGCCAAGATGCGGGGGGGAGTGGTTATGAGCAGTTCTTC.

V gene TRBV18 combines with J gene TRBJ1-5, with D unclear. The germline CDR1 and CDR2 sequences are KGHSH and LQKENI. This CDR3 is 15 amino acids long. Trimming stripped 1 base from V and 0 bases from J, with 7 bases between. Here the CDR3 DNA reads TGTGCCAGCTCACCACAGGTAAATAGCAATCAGCCCCAGCATTTT. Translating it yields CASSPQVNSNQPQHF. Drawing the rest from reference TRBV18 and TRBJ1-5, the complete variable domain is NAGVMQNPRHLVRRRGQEARLRCSPMKGHSHVYWYRQLPEEGLKFMVYLQKENIIDESGMPKERFSAEFPKEGPSILRIQQVVRGDSAAYFCASSPQVNSNQPQHFGDGTRLSIL.

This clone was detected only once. CDR3 residues: CASGRTVYGYTF. The CDR3 DNA reads as TGTGCCAGCGGCCGGACGGTCTATGGCTACACCTTC. This sequence joins TRBV6-2 or TRBV6-3 and TRBJ1-2; no clear D. This CDR3 is 12 amino acids long. In germline, CDR1 is MNHEY, CDR2 SVGEGT. Trimming left V 8 bases short and J 4 bases short, with 11 bases between.

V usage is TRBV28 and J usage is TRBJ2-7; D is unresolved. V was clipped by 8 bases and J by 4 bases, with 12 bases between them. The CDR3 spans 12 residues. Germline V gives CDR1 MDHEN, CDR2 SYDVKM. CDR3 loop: CASQAVTYEQYF. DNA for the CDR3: TGTGCCAGCCAGGCGGTCACGTACGAGCAGTACTTC.

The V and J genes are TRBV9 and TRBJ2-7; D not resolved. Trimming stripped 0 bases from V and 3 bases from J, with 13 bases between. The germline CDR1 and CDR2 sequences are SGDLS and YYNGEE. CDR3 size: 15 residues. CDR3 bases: TGTGCCAGCAGCGTAGCGCCAAATCCGCTCTACGAGCAGTACTTC. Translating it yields CASSVAPNPLYEQYF.

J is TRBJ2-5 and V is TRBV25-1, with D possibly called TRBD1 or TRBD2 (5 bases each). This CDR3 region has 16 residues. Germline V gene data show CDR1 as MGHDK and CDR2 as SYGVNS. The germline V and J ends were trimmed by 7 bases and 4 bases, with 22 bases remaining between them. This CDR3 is CASKGTRVPERETQYF. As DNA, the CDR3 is TGTGCCAGCAAGGGGACCCGTGTCCCGGAGAGAGAGACCCAGTACTTC. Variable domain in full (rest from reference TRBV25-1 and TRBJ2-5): EADIYQTPRYLVIGTGKKITLECSQTMGHDKMYWYQQDPGMELHLIHYSYGVNSTEKGDLSSESTVSRIRTEHFPLTLESARPSHTSQYLCASKGTRVPERETQYFGPGTRLLVL.